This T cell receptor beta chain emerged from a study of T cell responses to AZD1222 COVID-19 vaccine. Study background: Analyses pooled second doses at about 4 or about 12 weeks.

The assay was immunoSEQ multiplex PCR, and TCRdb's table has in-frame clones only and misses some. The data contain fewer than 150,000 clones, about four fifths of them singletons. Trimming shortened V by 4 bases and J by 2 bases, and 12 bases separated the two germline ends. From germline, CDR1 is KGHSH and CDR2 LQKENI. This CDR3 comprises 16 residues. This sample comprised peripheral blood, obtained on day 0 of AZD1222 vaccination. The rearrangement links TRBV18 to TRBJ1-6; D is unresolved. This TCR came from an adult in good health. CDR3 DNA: TGTGCCAGCTCACTTTTGGGAGGACCCTATAATTCACCCCTCCACTTT. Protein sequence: CASSLLGGPYNSPLHF.